Listed below are T cell receptor beta chains from one sample, sequenced in a study of blood T cell repertoires in COVID-19. The assay was immunoSEQ multiplex PCR, and TCRdb's table has in-frame clones only and misses some. Seen here are under 200,000 clones, roughly 84% observed once, and the top ten hold about 14%. Sequencing was performed on peripheral blood. The origin of the receptors is a man aged 18 to 29 with active or convalescent COVID-19. Both conserved end residues are part of each CDR3. Fields, in order: D gene, V gene, clone size, J gene, CDR3 protein, CDR3 DNA. The D gene is left open where the match is weak. Rows give clone size only sometimes, using once, few, many, or a class for an expanded clone.

TRBD2	TRBV7-2	NA	TRBJ2-5	CASSFNLADQETQYF	TGTGCCAGCAGCTTCAACCTAGCGGATCAAGAGACCCAGTACTTC
NA	TRBV19	NA	TRBJ1-1	CASSIVAGLNTEAFF	TGTGCCAGTAGTATAGTGGCAGGTCTGAACACTGAAGCTTTCTTT
TRBD1	TRBV27	NA	TRBJ2-1	CASSLAGTGGAYSYNEQFF	TGTGCCAGCAGTTTAGCGGGTACAGGGGGCGCGTATTCCTACAATGAGCAGTTCTTC
TRBD1	TRBV5-1	NA	TRBJ2-7	CASSRDRAYEQYF	TGCGCCAGCAGCCGGGACAGGGCCTACGAGCAGTACTTC
TRBD1	TRBV6-5	NA	TRBJ2-4	CASGGTGYVKNIQYF	TGTGCCAGCGGCGGGACAGGCTATGTCAAAAACATTCAGTACTTC
NA	TRBV28	NA	TRBJ2-1	CASSLSGLSSYNEQFF	TGTGCCAGCAGTTTGTCAGGCTTAAGCTCCTACAATGAGCAGTTCTTC
TRBD1	TRBV28	NA	TRBJ1-1	CASSLLVPNWTGEEEGFF	TGTGCCAGCAGTTTATTGGTCCCAAACTGGACAGGGGAGGAGGAGGGGTTCTTT
TRBD2	TRBV28	few	TRBJ2-1	CASSPGAGGGYEQFF	TGTGCCAGCAGCCCTGGGGCGGGAGGGGGCTATGAGCAGTTCTTC
TRBD2	TRBV18	once	TRBJ2-2	CASSLGIAGNTGELFF	TGTGCCAGCTCACTGGGAATAGCGGGAAACACCGGGGAGCTGTTTTTT
TRBD1	TRBV5-1	NA	TRBJ1-1	CASSGQGWDTEAFF	TGCGCCAGCAGCGGACAGGGTTGGGACACTGAAGCTTTCTTT
TRBD1	TRBV2	NA	TRBJ2-3	CASRLTGQGATDTQYF	TGTGCCAGCAGATTAACGGGACAGGGGGCCACAGATACGCAGTATTTT
NA	TRBV9	NA	TRBJ1-1	CASTPIDRLNTEAFF	TGTGCCAGCACCCCCATTGACAGACTGAACACTGAAGCTTTCTTT
TRBD1	TRBV28	once	TRBJ1-2	CASSGVRDSLSYGYTF	TGTGCCAGCAGCGGGGTCCGGGACAGTCTTTCCTATGGCTACACCTTC
TRBD1	TRBV19	NA	TRBJ2-2	CASTVPGQGRANTGELFF	TGTGCCAGTACAGTTCCGGGACAGGGGAGGGCTAACACCGGGGAGCTGTTTTTT
NA	TRBV6-5	NA	TRBJ1-1	CASSWAKYRPTEAFF	TGTGCCAGCAGTTGGGCGAAGTACAGGCCCACTGAAGCTTTCTTT
TRBD1	TRBV5-8	NA	TRBJ1-2	CASSFSGTGIAYGYTF	TGTGCCAGCAGCTTCTCCGGGACAGGGATTGCCTATGGCTACACCTTC
TRBD2	TRBV3-1/TRBV3-2	NA	TRBJ2-5	CASSLSSGEETQYF	TGTGCCAGCAGCCTTTCTAGCGGGGAAGAGACCCAGTACTTC
TRBD2	TRBV18	NA	TRBJ2-7	CASSPPGLAASYEQYF	TGTGCCAGCTCACCACCGGGACTAGCGGCCTCCTACGAGCAGTACTTC
NA	TRBV2	NA	TRBJ2-5	CASRGAGETQYF	TGTGCCAGCAGGGGGGCAGGAGAGACCCAGTACTTC
NA	TRBV19	few	TRBJ2-2	CASSIGADTGELFF	TGTGCCAGTAGTATAGGTGCGGACACCGGGGAGCTGTTTTTT
NA	TRBV13	NA	TRBJ2-7	CASSSLGGLVYEQYF	TGTGCCAGCAGCTCCCTCGGGGGGCTTGTCTACGAGCAGTACTTC
NA	TRBV6-2/TRBV6-3	NA	TRBJ1-4	CASSYGQSSVSNEKLFF	TGTGCCAGCAGTTACGGGCAGAGTTCCGTCTCTAATGAAAAACTGTTTTTT
NA	TRBV11-2	NA	TRBJ1-4	CASSPSQGASEKLFF	TGTGCCAGCAGCCCCTCACAGGGTGCAAGTGAAAAACTGTTTTTT
TRBD2	TRBV28	few	TRBJ2-5	CASSLRAGLQETQYF	TGTGCCAGCAGTTTGCGAGCGGGGCTCCAAGAGACCCAGTACTTC
TRBD1	TRBV18	once	TRBJ2-1	CASSPRLDRGPYNEQFF	TGTGCCAGCTCACCACGATTGGACAGGGGACCGTACAATGAGCAGTTCTTC
TRBD2	TRBV10-3	many	TRBJ2-3	CAISATSGGEGDTQYF	TGTGCCATCAGTGCGACTAGCGGGGGGGAGGGAGATACGCAGTATTTT
TRBD1	TRBV5-1	NA	TRBJ1-1	CASSRNRGPSNTEAFF	TGCGCCAGCAGCAGAAACAGGGGGCCATCGAACACTGAAGCTTTCTTT
NA	TRBV5-1	NA	TRBJ2-5	CASRASEETQYF	TGCGCCAGCAGGGCTAGCGAGGAGACCCAGTACTTC
TRBD1	TRBV19	NA	TRBJ1-2	CASKLQVRGPDYGYTF	TGTGCCAGTAAGTTACAGGTCAGGGGGCCCGACTATGGCTACACCTTC
NA	TRBV19	NA	TRBJ2-1	CASSGQPNNEQFF	TGTGCCAGTAGCGGACAGCCAAATAATGAGCAGTTCTTC
TRBD2	TRBV11-2	NA	TRBJ2-1	CASGGASGDNEQFF	TGTGCCAGCGGCGGGGCTAGCGGGGACAATGAGCAGTTCTTC
NA	TRBV7-2	once	TRBJ2-5	CASSFSGGQETQYF	TGTGCCAGCAGCTTTTCCGGCGGCCAAGAGACCCAGTACTTC
NA	TRBV27	NA	TRBJ1-1	CASSLGPSREAFF	TGTGCCAGCAGTTTGGGCCCCAGTCGAGAGGCTTTCTTT
TRBD1	TRBV19	NA	TRBJ1-5	CASSMSGGTESNQPQHF	TGTGCCAGTAGTATGTCCGGCGGGACAGAGAGCAATCAGCCCCAGCATTTT
NA	TRBV2	NA	TRBJ1-1	CASSAQEGTEAFF	TGTGCCAGCTCTGCTCAGGAGGGCACTGAAGCTTTCTTT